One T cell receptor (beta chain) is described in this entry. The antigen is unknown. Reverse transcription of about 0.5 to 1 ug RNA used random hexamers. Multiplex immunoSEQ PCR targeted 54 Vbeta and 13 Jbeta TCR beta segments. MiXCR was run by TCRdb on the immunoSEQ multiplex PCR reads, yielding one entry per CDR3 protein. The profile covers roughly 110,000 distinct CDR3 sequences, with approximately 94% appearing a single time and roughly 0.43% taken by the ten largest. These data are taken from a study of CD8 T cells in Susac syndrome. The CDR3 totals 15 residues. Germline V gene data show CDR1 as SGDLS and CDR2 as YYNGEE. V lost 6 bases and J 0 bases, leaving 15 bases between the germline ends. General observations from the study: Susac CD8+ clonal expansion peaked in TEMRA cells and active patients.

The source is a human donor with Susac syndrome. Sequencing was done on a sample of CD8+ T cells from PBMCs. J is TRBJ1-2 and V is TRBV9; tentatively, D is TRBD1 (5 bases). The CDR3 DNA reads as TGTGCCAGCACCTCCTGGGGGGGATCTAACTATGGCTACACCTTC. Translating gives CASTSWGGSNYGYTF.